This T cell receptor (beta chain) came from a study of control samples from healthy donors and cancer patients. Sequenced by immunoSEQ multiplex PCR; TCRdb stores in-frame clones only, minus some. The sample consists of about 120,000 clones, approximately 87% of them appearing once. The CDR3 runs 13 residues. V shed 8 bases, J shed 5 bases, and the junction held 7 bases outside the gene matches. The sample taken for sequencing was blood. This chain joins TRBV12-3 or TRBV12-4 and TRBJ1-1; TRBD1 agrees at 8 bases. This TCR was recovered from a man under 40 in good health. In DNA, the CDR3 is TGTGCCAGCTTCAGGGGGCTTCGGACTGAAGCTTTCTTT. Protein product: CASFRGLRTEAFF.